These T cell receptor beta chains were read from a single sample in a study of shared clonotypes between healthy human individuals. TCRdb's copy holds only in-frame clones and misses some; the assay was immunoSEQ multiplex PCR. The table lists some 2.3 million clones, about 92% of them singletons. What was sequenced was naive CD4+ T cells from PBMCs. The receptors were gathered from a man aged 18 to 30 in good health. Some clones in this sample may be carry-over from other donors' samples. Both conserved end residues are part of each CDR3. Each record gives: J gene, V gene, D gene, clone size, CDR3 DNA, CDR3 protein. D genes are given only for firm matches. Size values are once, few and many counts, or a class for expanded clones, and some rows have none.

j_call: TRBJ2-3; v_call: TRBV4-3; d_call: NA; clone_size: NA; cdr3_nt: TGCGCCAGCAGCCAAGGCCTTCAGGTATCACTGAGCACAGATACGCAGTATTTT; cdr3_aa: CASSQGLQVSLSTDTQYF
j_call: TRBJ1-5; v_call: TRBV28; d_call: TRBD1; clone_size: NA; cdr3_nt: TGTGCCAGCAGGCCGCCGACAGGGGGCTTTTATCAGCCCCAGCATTTT; cdr3_aa: CASRPPTGGFYQPQHF
j_call: TRBJ1-2; v_call: TRBV7-6; d_call: NA; clone_size: NA; cdr3_nt: TGTGCCAGCAGTTTAGGGACGAACTATGGCTACACCTTC; cdr3_aa: CASSLGTNYGYTF
j_call: TRBJ2-7; v_call: TRBV11-2; d_call: TRBD1; clone_size: NA; cdr3_nt: TGTGCCAGCAGCGTAGACAGGGTAGGCGACTACGAGCAGTACTTC; cdr3_aa: CASSVDRVGDYEQYF
j_call: TRBJ2-7; v_call: TRBV28; d_call: TRBD2; clone_size: few; cdr3_nt: TGTGCCAGCAGTTACCGGGACTACTCCTACGAGCAGTACTTC; cdr3_aa: CASSYRDYSYEQYF
j_call: TRBJ2-7; v_call: TRBV4-1; d_call: TRBD1; clone_size: NA; cdr3_nt: TGCGCCAGCAGCCCGGGACAGAACCGCTACGAGCAGTACTTC; cdr3_aa: CASSPGQNRYEQYF
j_call: TRBJ2-1; v_call: TRBV7-2; d_call: NA; clone_size: NA; cdr3_nt: TGTGCCAGCAGCCACTCCTACAATGAGCAGTTCTTC; cdr3_aa: CASSHSYNEQFF
j_call: TRBJ2-3; v_call: TRBV2; d_call: NA; clone_size: NA; cdr3_nt: TGTGCCAGCAGTGTGCAGGGCCCCCGAGATACGCAGTATTTT; cdr3_aa: CASSVQGPRDTQYF
j_call: TRBJ2-1; v_call: TRBV10-3; d_call: TRBD2; clone_size: NA; cdr3_nt: TGTGCCACCGCTTACGGACTAGCGGGAGTGGTCGCCTACAATGAGCAGTTCTTC; cdr3_aa: CATAYGLAGVVAYNEQFF
j_call: TRBJ2-1; v_call: TRBV27; d_call: TRBD2; clone_size: NA; cdr3_nt: TGTGCCAGCAGTTTATTAGGAGGCAGATTAGCGGGAGCAAATGAGCAGTTCTTC; cdr3_aa: CASSLLGGRLAGANEQFF
j_call: TRBJ2-5; v_call: TRBV7-9; d_call: NA; clone_size: NA; cdr3_nt: TGTGCCAGCAGCTTTGGGGGGGCACTAGAGACCCAGTACTTC; cdr3_aa: CASSFGGALETQYF
j_call: TRBJ2-7; v_call: TRBV5-1; d_call: NA; clone_size: once; cdr3_nt: TGCGCCAGCAGCCGCCGGACCGCACAAATACCCTACGAGCAGTACTTC; cdr3_aa: CASSRRTAQIPYEQYF
j_call: TRBJ2-1; v_call: TRBV5-1; d_call: TRBD2; clone_size: NA; cdr3_nt: TGCGCCAGCAGCTTGGCCGTAGCGGGAGTCGGCAATGAGCAGTTCTTC; cdr3_aa: CASSLAVAGVGNEQFF
j_call: TRBJ2-4; v_call: TRBV5-8; d_call: TRBD1; clone_size: NA; cdr3_nt: TGTGCCAGCAGCAAGGACAGGGGGCGCAAGATAAACATTCAGTACTTC; cdr3_aa: CASSKDRGRKINIQYF
j_call: TRBJ1-5; v_call: TRBV2; d_call: TRBD1; clone_size: NA; cdr3_nt: TGTGCCAGCAGCAGGATAGGGACAGGGAATCAGCCCCAGCATTTT; cdr3_aa: CASSRIGTGNQPQHF
j_call: TRBJ1-5; v_call: TRBV2; d_call: NA; clone_size: NA; cdr3_nt: TGTGCCAGCAGTGAATCAGTTAGCAATCAGCCCCAGCATTTT; cdr3_aa: CASSESVSNQPQHF
j_call: TRBJ2-7; v_call: TRBV7-9; d_call: TRBD1; clone_size: NA; cdr3_nt: TGTGCCAGCAGCCCAGAGTCGGGACAGGGCCAATACGAGCAGTACTTC; cdr3_aa: CASSPESGQGQYEQYF
j_call: TRBJ2-2; v_call: TRBV7-8; d_call: NA; clone_size: NA; cdr3_nt: TGTGCCAGCAGCTTGTCCCGAGGGTGGACCGGGGAGCTGTTTTTT; cdr3_aa: CASSLSRGWTGELFF
j_call: TRBJ2-7; v_call: TRBV6-5; d_call: NA; clone_size: NA; cdr3_nt: TGTGCCAGCAGTTACTCGAGTGGGAGGTCCCACGAGCAGTACTTC; cdr3_aa: CASSYSSGRSHEQYF
j_call: TRBJ1-1; v_call: TRBV11-2; d_call: NA; clone_size: once; cdr3_nt: TGTGCCAGCAGCCTATACCCGCTGGACACTGAAGCTTTCTTT; cdr3_aa: CASSLYPLDTEAFF